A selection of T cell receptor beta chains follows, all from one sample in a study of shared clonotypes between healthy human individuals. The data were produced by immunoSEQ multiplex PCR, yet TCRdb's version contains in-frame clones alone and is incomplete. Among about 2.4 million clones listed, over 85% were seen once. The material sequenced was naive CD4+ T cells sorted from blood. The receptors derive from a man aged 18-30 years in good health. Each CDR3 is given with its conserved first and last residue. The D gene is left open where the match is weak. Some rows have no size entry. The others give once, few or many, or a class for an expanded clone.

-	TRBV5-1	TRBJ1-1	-	TGCGCCAGCAGCTTGCAGGTAGGCGAGAACACTGAAGCTTTCTTT	CASSLQVGENTEAFF
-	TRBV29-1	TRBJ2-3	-	TGCAGCTCTGGACAATCTGGGACAGATACGCAGTATTTT	CSSGQSGTDTQYF
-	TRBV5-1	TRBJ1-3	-	TGCGCCAGCAGCTTGGCCGCCGGGAAATCTGGAAACACCATATATTTT	CASSLAAGKSGNTIYF
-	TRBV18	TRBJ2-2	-	TGTGCCAGCTCACCCCCGGTAGGGGAGCTGTTTTTT	CASSPPVGELFF
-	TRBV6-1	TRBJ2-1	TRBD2	TGTGCCAGCAGTTTCGTCCCGCGGGAGTATGAGCAGTTCTTC	CASSFVPREYEQFF
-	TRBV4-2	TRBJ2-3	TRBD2	TGTGCCAGCAGCCAAGATCGGAGCGGGGGGGCCATTAGCACAGATACGCAGTATTTT	CASSQDRSGGAISTDTQYF
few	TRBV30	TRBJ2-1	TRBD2	TGTGCCTGGAGTGCCAGCGGGAGGAGCTCCTACAATGAGCAGTTCTTC	CAWSASGRSSYNEQFF
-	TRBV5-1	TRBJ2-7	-	TGCGCCAGCAGCTCGGGGGACTGGCCCTACGAGCAGTACTTC	CASSSGDWPYEQYF
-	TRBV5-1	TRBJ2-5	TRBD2	TGCGCCAGCAGCACCGCAGCGGGGGTGGAGACCCAGTACTTC	CASSTAAGVETQYF
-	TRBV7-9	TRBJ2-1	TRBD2	TGTGCCAGCAGCTTAGGGCTAGCGGGAGCGGATGAGCAGTTCTTC	CASSLGLAGADEQFF
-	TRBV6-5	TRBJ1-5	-	TGTGCCAGCAGGAAGGGCAATCAGCCCCAGCATTTT	CASRKGNQPQHF
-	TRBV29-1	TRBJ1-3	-	TGCAGCGTGGGTAGTGGCTCTGGAAACACCATATATTTT	CSVGSGSGNTIYF
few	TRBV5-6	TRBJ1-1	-	TGTGCCAGCAACTTAGGGGCGGTCACTGAAGCTTTCTTT	CASNLGAVTEAFF
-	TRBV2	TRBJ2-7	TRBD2	TGTGCCAGCAGTGAAAATAGCGGGGGGTCCCTTTTGGGGGAGCAGTACTTC	CASSENSGGSLLGEQYF
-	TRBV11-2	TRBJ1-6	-	TGTGCCAGCAGCCCAGAACGAGTGGTATCACCCCTCCACTTT	CASSPERVVSPLHF
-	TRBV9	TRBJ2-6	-	TGTGCCAGCAGCGTAGCTGAATATTTCTCTGGGGCCAACGTCCTGACTTTC	CASSVAEYFSGANVLTF
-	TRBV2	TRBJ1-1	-	TGTGCCAGCAGTGATATGGGGCAAAACACTGAAGCTTTCTTT	CASSDMGQNTEAFF
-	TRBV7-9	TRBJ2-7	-	TGTGCCAGCAGCTCATTCCTGAGCAGGGACGAGCAGTACTTC	CASSSFLSRDEQYF
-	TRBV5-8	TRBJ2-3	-	TGTGCCAGCAGAGGACGAAGCGCGCGTGGGGATACGCAGTATTTT	CASRGRSARGDTQYF
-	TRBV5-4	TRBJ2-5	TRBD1	TGTGCCAGCAGCAAGGGACAGCGCGATGGAGAGACCCAGTACTTC	CASSKGQRDGETQYF
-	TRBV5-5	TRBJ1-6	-	TGTGCCAGCAGCTTGTACGGATTGGGGCTGAGCTCCTATAATTCACCCCTCCACTTT	CASSLYGLGLSSYNSPLHF
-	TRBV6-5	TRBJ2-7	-	TGTGCCAGCAGTCCAGAGAGGGGGAGCTCCTACGAGCAGTACTTC	CASSPERGSSYEQYF
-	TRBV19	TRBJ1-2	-	TGTGCCAGCAATATGTGGGTCGAGGATGGCTACACCTTC	CASNMWVEDGYTF
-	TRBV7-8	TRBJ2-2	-	TGTGCCAGCAGCTACAGTACAGGGTTCACCGGGGAGCTGTTTTTT	CASSYSTGFTGELFF
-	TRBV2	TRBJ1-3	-	TGTGCCAGCAGTGAAGAGGGGAACTCTGGAAACACCATATATTTT	CASSEEGNSGNTIYF
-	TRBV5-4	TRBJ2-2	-	TGTGCCAGCAGCTTGTTTTCTAGCAACACCGGGGAGCTGTTTTTT	CASSLFSSNTGELFF
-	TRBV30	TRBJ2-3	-	TGTGCCCTTGACCTCTTGGGTACGCAGTATTTT	CALDLLGTQYF
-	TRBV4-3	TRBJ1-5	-	TGCGCCAGCAGCCAAGAGGCAGGGCGGGGAAGCAATCAGCCCCAGCATTTT	CASSQEAGRGSNQPQHF
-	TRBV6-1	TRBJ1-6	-	TGTGCCAGCAGAGAGAGCTCCTATAATTCACCCCTCCACTTT	CASRESSYNSPLHF
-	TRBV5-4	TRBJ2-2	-	TGTGCCAGCAGCTTGCTTAACGGGGGCACCGGGGAGCTGTTTTTT	CASSLLNGGTGELFF
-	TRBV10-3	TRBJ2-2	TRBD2	TGTGCCATCAGTGAACTAGCGGGAGAAGCAAACACCGGGGAGCTGTTTTTT	CAISELAGEANTGELFF
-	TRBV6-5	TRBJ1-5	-	TGTGCCAGCAGCTACGACAGCCTCAATCAGCCCCAGCATTTT	CASSYDSLNQPQHF
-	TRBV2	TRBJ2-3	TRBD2	TGTGCCAGCAGTATACGACTAGCGGGAGTAACAGATACGCAGTATTTT	CASSIRLAGVTDTQYF
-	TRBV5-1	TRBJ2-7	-	TGCGCCAGCAGAGGGACGGGATTCTACGAGCAGTACTTC	CASRGTGFYEQYF
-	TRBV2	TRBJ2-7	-	TGTGCCAGCAGCGGCCGCTGGGCCTACGAGCAGTACTTC	CASSGRWAYEQYF
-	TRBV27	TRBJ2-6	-	TGTGCCAGCTCCCCAGGGGCTGGGGCCAACGTCCTGACTTTC	CASSPGAGANVLTF
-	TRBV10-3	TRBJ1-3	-	TGTGCCATCGCCCTGTCTAACTCTGGAAACACCATATATTTT	CAIALSNSGNTIYF
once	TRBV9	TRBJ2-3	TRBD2	TGTGCTAGTGGGACTAGCGGCACAGATACGCAGTATTTT	CASGTSGTDTQYF
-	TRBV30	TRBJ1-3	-	TGTGCCTGGGACAGGCCGGCCTCTGGAAACACCATATATTTT	CAWDRPASGNTIYF
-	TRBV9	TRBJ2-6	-	TGTGCCAGCAGCGTAGGGACGGGAAACTCTGGGGCCAACGTCCTGACTTTC	CASSVGTGNSGANVLTF
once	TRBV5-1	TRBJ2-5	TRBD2	TGCGCCAGCAGCTTACTACCGGGACTAGCGGAGAACCAAGAGACCCAGTACTTC	CASSLLPGLAENQETQYF
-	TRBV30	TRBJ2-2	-	TGTGCCTGGAGGTTAGGTACGAACACCGGGGAGCTGTTTTTT	CAWRLGTNTGELFF